This passage covers 31 T cell receptor beta chains from one sample sequenced in a study of blood T cell repertoires in COVID-19. Generated by immunoSEQ multiplex PCR, the TCRdb table keeps only in-frame clones and is missing some. The table shows tens of thousands of clones, with roughly 84% occurring only once. What was sequenced was peripheral blood. These receptors were taken from a man aged 65 to 79 with acute or convalescent COVID-19.

The chain employs TRBV6-1 and TRBJ2-5; D might be TRBD2 (6 bases). This CDR3 has 14 residues. V was cut by 3 bases and J by 5 bases, with 13 bases left in between. Germline V gene data show CDR1 as MNHNS and CDR2 as SASEGT. The CDR3 coding sequence is TGTGCCAGCAGTGAGAGACTAGGTGATGAGACCCAGTACTTC. Translation gives CASSERLGDETQYF.

V usage is TRBV29-1 and J usage is TRBJ1-1; 9 nucleotides align to TRBD1. This CDR3 has 13 amino acids. CDR1 is SQVTM, CDR2 ANQGSEA, per germline. V was clipped by 7 bases and J by 5 bases; unmatched bases: 8. The CDR3 nucleotides are TGCAGCGCCCGGGACAGGGAGGCGACTGAAGCTTTCTTT. Its translation: CSARDREATEAFF. Drawing the rest from reference TRBV29-1 and TRBJ1-1, the complete variable domain is SAVISQKPSRDICQRGTSLTIQCQVDSQVTMMFWYRQQPGQSLTLIATANQGSEATYESGFVIDKFPISRPNLTFSTLTVSNMSPEDSSIYLCSARDREATEAFFGQGTRLTVV.

This clone showed up just a few times. The chain combines TRBV7-8 with TRBJ1-1; a weak D match, TRBD1 (5 bases). The CDR3 covers 16 residues. Germline V CDR1 and CDR2: SGHVS, FQNEAQ. Trimming stripped 2 bases from V and 0 bases from J, with 13 bases between. The CDR3 nucleotides read TGTGCCAGCAGCTTAATCGGGGGTTGGGTGAACACTGAAGCTTTCTTT. As protein: CASSLIGGWVNTEAFF. The full variable domain, its missing parts supplied by reference TRBV7-8 and TRBJ1-1, is GAGVSQSPRYKVAKRGQDVALRCDPISGHVSLFWYQQALGQGPEFLTYFQNEAQLDKSGLPSDRFFAERPEGSVSTLKIQRTQQEDSAVYLCASSLIGGWVNTEAFFGQGTRLTVV.

The rearrangement joins TRBV6-5 to TRBJ1-2; no clear D gene. Trimming shortened V by 6 bases and J by 7 bases, and 18 bases separated the two germline ends. The CDR3 sequence is 14 residues long. In germline, CDR1 is MNHEY, CDR2 SVGAGI. The CDR3 DNA is TGTGCCAGCAGGCGGGAAGCATTGGGAACTGGCTACACCTTC. Its protein product is CASRREALGTGYTF.

The chain couples TRBV10-3 to TRBJ2-2; TRBD1 matches at 11 bases. V shed 0 bases and J 5 bases; nucleotides not matched to a gene: 2. Germline V gene data show CDR1 as ENHRY and CDR2 as SYGVKD. The CDR3 runs 16 residues. CDR3 sequence reads: CAISESGQGGTGELFF. In nucleotides, the CDR3 is TGTGCCATCAGTGAGTCGGGACAGGGGGGAACCGGGGAGCTGTTTTTT.

The chain recombines TRBV10-2 with TRBJ1-3, with a weak D call TRBD1 (6 bases). The germline CDR1 and CDR2 sequences are WSHSY and SAAADI. The CDR3 length is 14 residues. Trimming cost V 2 bases and J 3 bases, with 8 bases left between them. Written as DNA, the CDR3 is TGCGCCAGCAGTGAGGGGGGCGGTGGAAACACCATATATTTT. Translating it yields CASSEGGGGNTIYF.

The chain joins TRBV7-8 to TRBJ2-5; 8 bases are shared with TRBD1. CDR1 and CDR2 (germline): SGHVS, FQNEAQ. The CDR3 length is 14 residues. After removal of 6 bases from V and 1 base from J, the junction contained 4 bases not matched to a gene. CDR3: CASRRRGRQETQYF. The CDR3 DNA follows: TGTGCCAGCAGACGCAGGGGGCGCCAAGAGACCCAGTACTTC.

Remarks on this clone: Germline and junction disagree at one end, which may indicate a read error. The genes are TRBV5-1 and TRBJ1-6; no firm D call. The germline V gene encodes CDR1 SGHRS and CDR2 YFSETQ. The CDR3 is 13 amino acids. The CDR3 nucleotides read TGCGCCAGCAGCTCCTCCGATAATTCACCCCTCCACTTT. Translating it yields CASSSSDNSPLHF.

The chain is built from TRBV11-2 and TRBJ2-5; 7 nucleotides agree with TRBD2. J was trimmed by 5 bases and V by 1 base; bases with no gene match: 7. CDR1 and CDR2 (germline): SGHAT, FQNNGV. The CDR3 runs to 15 residues. Written as DNA, the CDR3 is TGTGCCAGCAGCTTAGTCGCGGGGGTACGGGAGACCCAGTACTTC. As protein: CASSLVAGVRETQYF. The complete variable domain, with remaining parts taken from reference TRBV11-2 and TRBJ2-5, reads EAGVAQSPRYKIIEKRQSVAFWCNPISGHATLYWYQQILGQGPKLLIQFQNNGVVDDSQLPKDRFSAERLKGVDSTLKIQPAKLEDSAVYLCASSLVAGVRETQYFGPGTRLLVL.

The chain recombines TRBV11-2 with TRBJ1-3; 7 positions agree with TRBD1. V dropped 6 bases and J dropped 1; count of bases not matched to a gene: 6. The CDR3 has 15 residues. Germline assignment: CDR1 SGHAT and CDR2 FQNNGV. The CDR3: CASSLAGQSGNTIYF. CDR3 bases: TGTGCCAGCAGTCTAGCGGGACAGTCTGGAAACACCATATATTTT.

This clone appeared a few times. The chain is built from TRBV3-1 (or the pseudogene TRBV3-2) and TRBJ2-1; TRBD1 matches 7 bases. CDR3 length: 15 residues. V lost 3 bases, J lost 6 bases, and 8 bases stayed unmatched. Germline CDR1 reads LGHDT; CDR2 reads YNNKEL (reference sequence). The CDR3 loop reads CASSHRDSTLNEQFF. The CDR3 DNA reads as TGTGCCAGCAGCCACCGGGACAGCACTCTCAATGAGCAGTTCTTC.

The rearrangement uses TRBV7-8 and TRBJ1-6; D not resolved. V dropped 5 bases and J dropped 9 bases, with 17 bases sitting between them. Germline V CDR1 and CDR2: SGHVS, FQNEAQ. The CDR3 is 15 residues long. CDR3: CASSVGLEMGSPLHF. CDR3 sequence (DNA): TGTGCCAGCAGCGTCGGACTGGAAATGGGTTCACCCCTCCACTTT. Full variable domain (rest looked up from reference TRBV7-8 and TRBJ1-6): GAGVSQSPRYKVAKRGQDVALRCDPISGHVSLFWYQQALGQGPEFLTYFQNEAQLDKSGLPSDRFFAERPEGSVSTLKIQRTQQEDSAVYLCASSVGLEMGSPLHFGNGTRLTVT.

This clone was seen a few times. This chain connects TRBV13 to TRBJ2-3; TRBD2 matches 12 bases. CDR1 and CDR2 from the germline V gene are PRHDT and FYEKMQ (reference sequence). The CDR3 runs 17 residues. The V and J ends lost 4 bases and 2 bases, in that order; junction bases with no gene match: 7. The CDR3 sequence is CASSSLTSGGTTDTQYF. CDR3 sequence (DNA): TGTGCCAGCAGCTCCTTGACTAGCGGGGGAACCACAGATACGCAGTATTTT.

The chain employs TRBV10-3 and TRBJ2-1, with 9 bases matching TRBD2. The CDR3 length is 14 residues. Germline V lookup: CDR1 ENHRY, CDR2 SYGVKD. J lost 4 bases, V lost 6 bases, and 4 bases had no gene match. DNA for the CDR3: TGTGCCATCAGCTTAGCGGGGGAGTACAATGAGCAGTTCTTC. It is translated as CAISLAGEYNEQFF.

The chain employs TRBV6-4 and TRBJ1-3; 7 nucleotides line up with TRBD1. Germline V CDR1 and CDR2: MRHNA, SNTAGT. This CDR3 is 16 amino acids long. The ends lost 0 bases at V and 6 bases at J; junction bases unmatched: 8. This CDR3 reads CASSDSVRGLENTIYF. The CDR3 DNA reads as TGTGCCAGCAGTGACTCCGTGAGGGGGCTTGAAAACACCATATATTTT.

This clone was recorded only once. V and J are TRBV11-2 and TRBJ1-5; a weak D match, TRBD1 (5 bases). There are 15 residues in the CDR3. The germline V and J ends were trimmed by 4 bases and 9 bases, with 19 bases remaining between them. Germline V gene data show CDR1 as SGHAT and CDR2 as FQNNGV. The CDR3 reads CASSSNGQGGLPQHF. The CDR3 nucleotides are TGTGCCAGCAGCTCGAATGGGCAGGGCGGTTTGCCCCAGCATTTT.

This rearrangement joins TRBV9 to TRBJ2-4; D possibly corresponds to TRBD1 (8 bases). The CDR3 sequence is 14 residues long. Trimming took 0 bases from V and 8 from J, leaving 12 bases between them. Germline V lookup: CDR1 SGDLS, CDR2 YYNGEE. In DNA form, the CDR3 reads TGTGCCAGCAGCGTAGGACAGGGGAGGGACATTCAGTACTTC. Translation: CASSVGQGRDIQYF.

Only one count was recorded for this clone. The V gene is TRBV29-1, the J gene TRBJ1-2; the D gene is possibly TRBD1 (5 bases). Trimming pared 3 bases from V and 2 bases from J, leaving 10 bases between. CDR1 is SQVTM, CDR2 ANQGSEA, per germline. This CDR3 contains 13 residues. This CDR3 is CSVDQGSNYGYTF. The CDR3 DNA is TGCAGCGTTGATCAGGGCTCGAACTATGGCTACACCTTC. Looking up the rest from reference TRBV29-1 and TRBJ1-2 gives the full variable domain: SAVISQKPSRDICQRGTSLTIQCQVDSQVTMMFWYRQQPGQSLTLIATANQGSEATYESGFVIDKFPISRPNLTFSTLTVSNMSPEDSSIYLCSVDQGSNYGYTFGSGTRLTVV.

The rearrangement joins TRBV19 to TRBJ1-6, with D hard to call. Germline CDR1 is LNHDA and CDR2 is SQIVND (reference sequence). The CDR3 consists of 13 residues. V shed 5 bases and J shed 8 bases, with 10 bases lying between them. CDR3 in amino acids: CASSPQTYSPLHF. The CDR3, as DNA: TGTGCCAGTAGTCCGCAAACTTATTCACCCCTCCACTTT.

J is TRBJ2-7 and V is TRBV12-3 or TRBV12-4; D possibly corresponds to TRBD2 (6 bases). The CDR3 consists of 13 residues. V shed 2 bases and J shed 3 bases, with 8 bases lying between them. The CDR3 DNA reads TGTGCCAGCAGTTTAAGGCGGGGCTACGAGCAGTACTTC. Its translation: CASSLRRGYEQYF.

J is TRBJ2-2 and V is TRBV3-1 (or the pseudogene TRBV3-2), with a possible D match to TRBD2 (6 bases). Germline assignment: CDR1 LGHDT and CDR2 YNNKEL (reference sequence). This CDR3 is 15 amino acids long. V was trimmed by 3 bases and J by 4 bases, leaving 12 bases between them. The CDR3 coding sequence is TGTGCCAGCAGCCAGTGGGACTCCAGCACCGGGGAGCTGTTTTTT. Protein sequence: CASSQWDSSTGELFF.

The V call is TRBV6-2 or TRBV6-3, the J call TRBJ1-1; the D gene is possibly TRBD1 (5 bases). V shed 2 bases and J shed 2 bases, with 9 bases lying between them. The CDR3 has 14 residues. Germline V gene sequence: CDR1 MNHEY, CDR2 SVGEGT. The CDR3 region is CASSYRGSNTEAFF. The CDR3 coding sequence is TGTGCCAGCAGTTACAGGGGCTCCAACACTGAAGCTTTCTTT.

This chain joins TRBV5-4 and TRBJ1-5; D is perhaps TRBD1 (5 bases). V dropped 4 bases and J dropped 6 bases, with 8 bases sitting between them. Germline CDR1 reads SGHNT; CDR2 reads YYREEE (reference sequence). The CDR3 has 12 amino acids. The CDR3 bases are TGTGCCAGCAGCCCTAGGGGTCAGCCCCAGCATTTT. This translates into CASSPRGQPQHF.

The chain employs TRBV9 and TRBJ2-5; maybe TRBD1 (5 bases). Germline CDR1 SGDLS, CDR2 YYNGEE. This CDR3 contains 13 residues. V lost 4 bases and J lost 1, with 8 bases in between. The CDR3 sequence: CASSPQGQETQYF. As DNA, the CDR3 is TGTGCCAGCAGCCCTCAGGGCCAAGAGACCCAGTACTTC.

The gene calls are TRBV9 and TRBJ1-6, with D maybe TRBD1 (5 bases). Trimming removed 4 bases from V and 8 bases from J, with 16 bases in between. CDR3 length: 15 residues. The V gene's germline CDR1 is SGDLS and CDR2 YYNGEE. The CDR3 spells CASSPQGFLDSPLHF. The DNA for the CDR3 is TGTGCCAGCAGCCCTCAGGGATTCTTGGATTCACCCCTCCACTTT.

This chain joins TRBV5-1 and TRBJ2-1; possibly TRBD2 for D (6 bases). The CDR3 is made up of 15 amino acids. V dropped 0 bases and J dropped 5 bases, with 12 bases sitting between them. In germline, CDR1 is SGHRS, CDR2 YFSETQ. CDR3 sequence reads: CASSLDAGTNNEQFF. CDR3 in DNA: TGCGCCAGCAGCTTGGATGCGGGGACCAACAATGAGCAGTTCTTC.

The J gene is TRBJ2-4, the V gene TRBV5-5; TRBD1 is a possible D gene (6 bases). V shed 8 bases and J shed 2 bases, with 14 bases lying between them. The CDR3 length is 14 residues. The germline V gene encodes CDR1 SGHKS and CDR2 YYEKEE (reference sequence). The chain's CDR3 is CARGNREPKNIQYF. As DNA, the CDR3 is TGTGCCAGGGGTAACAGGGAACCCAAAAACATTCAGTACTTC.

This chain connects TRBV5-1 to TRBJ2-2; 8 bases line up with TRBD1. This CDR3 region has 17 residues. CDR1 is SGHRS and CDR2 is YFSETQ in the germline V gene. Trimming removed 0 bases from V and 2 bases from J; junction bases left unmatched: 6. CDR3 protein: CASSLDGQGVNTGELFF. CDR3 in DNA: TGCGCCAGCAGCTTGGATGGACAGGGCGTTAACACCGGGGAGCTGTTTTTT. Supplemented by reference TRBV5-1 and TRBJ2-2, the full variable domain reads KAGVTQTPRYLIKTRGQQVTLSCSPISGHRSVSWYQQTPGQGLQFLFEYFSETQRNKGNFPGRFSGRQFSNSRSEMNVSTLELGDSALYLCASSLDGQGVNTGELFFGEGSRLTVL.

The rearrangement uses TRBV28 and TRBJ2-7, with 8 nucleotides matching TRBD1. V trimming: 7 bases; J trimming: 4 bases; junction bases outside the gene matches: 12. This CDR3 is 15 amino acids long. The V gene's germline CDR1 is MDHEN and CDR2 SYDVKM. The chain's CDR3 is CASTHQQGEAYEQYF. In nucleotides, the CDR3 is TGTGCCAGCACCCATCAACAGGGGGAGGCTTACGAGCAGTACTTC.

The DNA of the CDR3 is TGTGCCAGCAGTCCGGGACAGGGAATTGGCTACACCTTC. It codes for CASSPGQGIGYTF. V usage is TRBV12-3 or TRBV12-4 and J usage is TRBJ1-2, with 9 bases that match TRBD1. Unmatched junction bases numbered 5, after V lost 5 bases and J lost 7 bases. The CDR3 is 13 amino acids.

J is TRBJ1-2 and V is TRBV12-3 or TRBV12-4; tentative D call: TRBD1 (5 bases). This CDR3 comprises 11 residues. The V end lost 6 bases, the J end lost 4 bases, and 6 bases lay between the germline ends. CDR3 in DNA: TGTGCCAGCAGGACAGCCTATGGCTACACCTTC. Translated, it gives CASRTAYGYTF.